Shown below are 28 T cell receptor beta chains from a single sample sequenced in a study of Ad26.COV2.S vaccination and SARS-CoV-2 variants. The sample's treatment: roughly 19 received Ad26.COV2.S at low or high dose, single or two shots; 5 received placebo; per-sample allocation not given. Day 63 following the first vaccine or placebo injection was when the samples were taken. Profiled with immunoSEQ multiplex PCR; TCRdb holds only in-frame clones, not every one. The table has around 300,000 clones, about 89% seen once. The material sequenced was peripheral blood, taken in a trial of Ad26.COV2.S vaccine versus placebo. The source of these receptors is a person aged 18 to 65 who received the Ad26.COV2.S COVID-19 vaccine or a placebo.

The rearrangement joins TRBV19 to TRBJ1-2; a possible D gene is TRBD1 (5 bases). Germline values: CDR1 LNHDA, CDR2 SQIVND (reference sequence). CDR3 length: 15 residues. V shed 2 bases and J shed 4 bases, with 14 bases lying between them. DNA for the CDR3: TGTGCCAGTAGTATAATGGAGGGGAAAGGCTATGGCTACACCTTC. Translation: CASSIMEGKGYGYTF.

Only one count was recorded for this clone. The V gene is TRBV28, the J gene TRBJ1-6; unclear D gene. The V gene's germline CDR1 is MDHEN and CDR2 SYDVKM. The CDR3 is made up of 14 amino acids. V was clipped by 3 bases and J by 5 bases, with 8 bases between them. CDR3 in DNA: TGTGCCAGCAGTTTCCGTCGGGATAATTCACCCCTCCACTTT. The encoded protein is CASSFRRDNSPLHF.

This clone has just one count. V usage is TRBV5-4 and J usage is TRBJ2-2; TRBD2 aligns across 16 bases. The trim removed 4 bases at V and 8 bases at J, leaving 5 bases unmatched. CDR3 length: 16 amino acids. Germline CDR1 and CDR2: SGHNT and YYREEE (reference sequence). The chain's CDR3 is CASSPGLAGGSGELFF. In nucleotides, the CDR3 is TGTGCCAGCAGCCCGGGACTAGCGGGGGGGTCGGGGGAGCTGTTTTTT.

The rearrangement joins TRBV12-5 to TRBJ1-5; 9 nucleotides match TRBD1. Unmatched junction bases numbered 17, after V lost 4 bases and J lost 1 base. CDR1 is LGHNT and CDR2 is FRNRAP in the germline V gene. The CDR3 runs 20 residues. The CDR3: CASGWDPPDRGLGSNQPQHF. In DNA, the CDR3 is TGTGCTAGTGGTTGGGACCCACCGGACAGGGGCTTAGGGAGCAATCAGCCCCAGCATTTT.

The CDR3 DNA sequence: TGTGCCAGAAGCTTGGGAAGCCAGCCCCAGCATTTT. Translation: CARSLGSQPQHF. The chain combines TRBV5-3 with TRBJ1-5, with no clear D. TRBV5-3 counts as an open reading frame of uncertain function. Trimming removed 0 bases from V and 7 bases from J, with 5 bases in between. This CDR3 region has 12 residues.

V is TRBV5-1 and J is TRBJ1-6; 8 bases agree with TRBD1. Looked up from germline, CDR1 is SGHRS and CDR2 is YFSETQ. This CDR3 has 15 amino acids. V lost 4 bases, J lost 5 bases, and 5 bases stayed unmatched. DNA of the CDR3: TGCGCCAGCAGCCTGGGGACAGGCGATAATTCACCCCTCCACTTT. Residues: CASSLGTGDNSPLHF.

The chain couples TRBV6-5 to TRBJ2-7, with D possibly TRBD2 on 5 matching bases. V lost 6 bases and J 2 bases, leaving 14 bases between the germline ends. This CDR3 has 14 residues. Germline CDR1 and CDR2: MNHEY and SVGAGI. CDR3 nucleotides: TGTGCCAGCAGGGGGTCAGACTATACCTACGAGCAGTACTTC. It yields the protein CASRGSDYTYEQYF.

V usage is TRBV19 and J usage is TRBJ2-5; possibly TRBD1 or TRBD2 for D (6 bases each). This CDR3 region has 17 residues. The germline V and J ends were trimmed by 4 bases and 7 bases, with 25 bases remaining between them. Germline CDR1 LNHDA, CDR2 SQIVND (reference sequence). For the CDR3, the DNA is TGTGCCAGTAGTACTCTGCTAGCAGAGGGGGGCCGGGGGACCCAGTACTTC. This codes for CASSTLLAEGGRGTQYF.

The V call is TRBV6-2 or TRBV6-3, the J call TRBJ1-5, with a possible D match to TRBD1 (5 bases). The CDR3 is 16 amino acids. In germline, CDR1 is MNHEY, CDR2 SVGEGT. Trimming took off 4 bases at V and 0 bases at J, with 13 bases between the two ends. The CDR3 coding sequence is TGTGCCAGCAGTTGGGGCAGACGATATAGCAATCAGCCCCAGCATTTT. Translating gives CASSWGRRYSNQPQHF.

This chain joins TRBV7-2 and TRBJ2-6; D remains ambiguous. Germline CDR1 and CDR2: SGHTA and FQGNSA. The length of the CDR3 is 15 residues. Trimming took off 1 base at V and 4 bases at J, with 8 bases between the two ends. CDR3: CASSLGSAGANVLTF. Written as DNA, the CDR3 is TGTGCCAGCAGCTTAGGAAGCGCGGGGGCCAACGTCCTGACTTTC.

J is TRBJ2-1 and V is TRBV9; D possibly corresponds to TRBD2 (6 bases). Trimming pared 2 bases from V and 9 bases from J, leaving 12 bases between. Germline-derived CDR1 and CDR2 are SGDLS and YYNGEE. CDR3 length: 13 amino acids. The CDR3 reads CASSVEDGGEQFF. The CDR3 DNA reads TGTGCCAGCAGCGTCGAGGACGGGGGTGAGCAGTTCTTC.

CDR3 loop: CASSSQTGTGVRDTQYF. The CDR3 coding sequence is TGCGCCAGCAGCTCGCAGACCGGGACAGGGGTACGAGATACGCAGTATTTT. The rearrangement uses TRBV5-1 and TRBJ2-3, with 10 bases lining up with TRBD1. Germline CDR1 and CDR2: SGHRS and YFSETQ. CDR3 length: 17 amino acids. V dropped 3 bases and J dropped 5; count of bases not matched to a gene: 12.

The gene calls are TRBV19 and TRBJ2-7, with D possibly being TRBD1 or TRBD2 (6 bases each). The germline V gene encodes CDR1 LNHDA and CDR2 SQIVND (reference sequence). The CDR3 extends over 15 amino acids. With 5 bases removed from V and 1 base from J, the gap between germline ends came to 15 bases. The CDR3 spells CASSGAGGVSYEQYF. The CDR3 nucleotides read TGTGCCAGTAGTGGGGCCGGGGGCGTTTCCTACGAGCAGTACTTC.

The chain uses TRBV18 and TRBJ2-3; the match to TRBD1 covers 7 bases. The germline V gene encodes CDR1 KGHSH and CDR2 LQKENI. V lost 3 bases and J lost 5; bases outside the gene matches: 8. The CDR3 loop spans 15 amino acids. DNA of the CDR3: TGTGCCAGCTCACCCGGGACAGCCCTCGGAGATACGCAGTATTTT. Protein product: CASSPGTALGDTQYF.

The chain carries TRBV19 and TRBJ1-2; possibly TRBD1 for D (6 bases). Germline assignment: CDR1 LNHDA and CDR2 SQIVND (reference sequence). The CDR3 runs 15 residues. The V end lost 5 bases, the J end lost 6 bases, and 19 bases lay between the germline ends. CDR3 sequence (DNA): TGTGCCAGTAGTCATACGGGACAATCTAGGGATGGCTACACCTTC. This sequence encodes CASSHTGQSRDGYTF. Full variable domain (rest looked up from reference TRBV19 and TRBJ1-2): DGGITQSPKYLFRKEGQNVTLSCEQNLNHDAMYWYRQDPGQGLRLIYYSQIVNDFQKGDIAEGYSVSREKKESFPLTVTSAQKNPTAFYLCASSHTGQSRDGYTFGSGTRLTVV.

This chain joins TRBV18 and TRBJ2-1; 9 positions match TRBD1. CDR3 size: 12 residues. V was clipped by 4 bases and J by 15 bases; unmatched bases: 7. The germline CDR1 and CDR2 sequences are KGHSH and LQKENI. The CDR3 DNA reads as TGTGCCAGCTCACTCGGACAGGGGTTGGTGTTCTTC. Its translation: CASSLGQGLVFF.

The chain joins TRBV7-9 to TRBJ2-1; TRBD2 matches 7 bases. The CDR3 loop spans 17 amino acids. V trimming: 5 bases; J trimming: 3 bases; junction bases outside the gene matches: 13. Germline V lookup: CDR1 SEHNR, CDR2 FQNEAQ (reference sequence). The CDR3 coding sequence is TGTGCCAGCAGCAACCCGTTTCTCGCGGGAGTCTACAATGAGCAGTTCTTC. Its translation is CASSNPFLAGVYNEQFF.

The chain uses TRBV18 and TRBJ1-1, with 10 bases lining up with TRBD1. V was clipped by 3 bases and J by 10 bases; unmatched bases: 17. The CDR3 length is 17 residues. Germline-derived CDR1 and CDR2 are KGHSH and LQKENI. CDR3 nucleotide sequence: TGTGCCAGCTCACCCCAAAGGGGGTCCGACAGGGGGCGCGGAGCTTTCTTT. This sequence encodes CASSPQRGSDRGRGAFF.

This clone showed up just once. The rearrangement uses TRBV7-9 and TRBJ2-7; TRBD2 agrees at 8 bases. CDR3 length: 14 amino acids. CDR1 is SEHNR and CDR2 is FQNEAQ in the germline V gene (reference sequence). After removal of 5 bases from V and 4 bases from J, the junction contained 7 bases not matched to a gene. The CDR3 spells CASSTGTSWYEQYF. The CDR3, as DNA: TGTGCCAGCAGCACTGGGACTAGTTGGTACGAGCAGTACTTC.

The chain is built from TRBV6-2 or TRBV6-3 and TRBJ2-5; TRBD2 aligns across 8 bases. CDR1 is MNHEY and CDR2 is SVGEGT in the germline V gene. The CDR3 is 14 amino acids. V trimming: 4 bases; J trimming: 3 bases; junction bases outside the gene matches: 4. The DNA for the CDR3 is TGTGCCAGCAGTTCCTTCGGGGGGGAAGAGACCCAGTACTTC. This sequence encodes CASSSFGGEETQYF.

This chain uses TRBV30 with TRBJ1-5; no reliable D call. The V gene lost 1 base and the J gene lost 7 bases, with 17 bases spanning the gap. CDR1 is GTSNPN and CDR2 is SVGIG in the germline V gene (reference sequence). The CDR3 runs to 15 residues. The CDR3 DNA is TGTGCCTGGAGTGCGGCCGACGCTCGGAGGCAGCCCCAGCATTTT. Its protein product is CAWSAADARRQPQHF. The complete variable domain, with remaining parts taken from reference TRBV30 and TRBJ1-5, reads SQTIHQWPATLVQPVGSPLSLECTVEGTSNPNLYWYRQAAGRGLQLLFYSVGIGQISSEVPQNLSASRPQDRQFILSSKKLLLSDSGFYLCAWSAADARRQPQHFGDGTRLSIL.

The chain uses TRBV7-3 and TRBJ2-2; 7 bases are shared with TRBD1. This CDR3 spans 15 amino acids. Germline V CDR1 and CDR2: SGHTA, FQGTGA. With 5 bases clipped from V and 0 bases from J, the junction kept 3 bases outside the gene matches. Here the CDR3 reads CASSAGTANTGELFF. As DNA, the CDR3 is TGTGCCAGCAGCGCCGGGACAGCGAACACCGGGGAGCTGTTTTTT.

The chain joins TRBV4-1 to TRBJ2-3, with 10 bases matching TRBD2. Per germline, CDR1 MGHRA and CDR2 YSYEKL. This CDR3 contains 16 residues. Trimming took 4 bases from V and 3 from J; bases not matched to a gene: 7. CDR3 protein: CASSRRTSGTTDTQYF. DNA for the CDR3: TGCGCCAGCAGCCGGCGGACTAGCGGCACAACAGATACGCAGTATTTT.

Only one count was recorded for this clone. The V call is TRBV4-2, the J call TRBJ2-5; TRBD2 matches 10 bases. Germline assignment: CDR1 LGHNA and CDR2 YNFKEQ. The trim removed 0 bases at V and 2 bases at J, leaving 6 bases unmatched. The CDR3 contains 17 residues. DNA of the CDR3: TGTGCCAGCAGCCAAGAGCAAAGTAGCGGGGGGCAAGAGACCCAGTACTTC. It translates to CASSQEQSSGGQETQYF.

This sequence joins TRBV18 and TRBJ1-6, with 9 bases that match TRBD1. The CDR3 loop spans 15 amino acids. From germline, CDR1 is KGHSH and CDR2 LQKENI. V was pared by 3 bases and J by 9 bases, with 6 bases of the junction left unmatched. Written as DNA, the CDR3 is TGTGCCAGCTCACCCGGGGGACAGGGCGTTTCACCCCTCCACTTT. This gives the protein CASSPGGQGVSPLHF. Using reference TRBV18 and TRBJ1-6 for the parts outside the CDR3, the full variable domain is NAGVMQNPRHLVRRRGQEARLRCSPMKGHSHVYWYRQLPEEGLKFMVYLQKENIIDESGMPKERFSAEFPKEGPSILRIQQVVRGDSAAYFCASSPGGQGVSPLHFGNGTRLTVT.

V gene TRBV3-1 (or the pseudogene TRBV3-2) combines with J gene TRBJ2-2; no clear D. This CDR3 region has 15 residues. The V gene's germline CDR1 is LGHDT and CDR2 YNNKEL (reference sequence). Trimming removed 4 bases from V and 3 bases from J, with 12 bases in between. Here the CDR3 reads CASSPYGTHTGELFF. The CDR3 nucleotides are TGTGCCAGCAGCCCCTACGGCACGCACACCGGGGAGCTGTTTTTT.

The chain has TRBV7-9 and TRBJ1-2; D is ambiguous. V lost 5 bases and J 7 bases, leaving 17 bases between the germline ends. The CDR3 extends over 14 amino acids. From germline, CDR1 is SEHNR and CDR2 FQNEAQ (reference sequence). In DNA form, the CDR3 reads TGTGCCAGCAGCCCGATTACAAGGGCCCTTGGCTACACCTTC. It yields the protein CASSPITRALGYTF.

DNA for the CDR3: TGTGCCAGCAGTGAGTCGACAGGCTTGTCCGGGGAGCTGTTTTTT. Protein: CASSESTGLSGELFF. The V and J genes are TRBV25-1 and TRBJ2-2; perhaps TRBD1 as D (6 bases). This CDR3 contains 15 residues. V was clipped by 3 bases and J by 6 bases, with 14 bases between them. Germline V CDR1 and CDR2: MGHDK, SYGVNS. Combining the CDR3 with reference TRBV25-1 and TRBJ2-2 gives the whole variable domain EADIYQTPRYLVIGTGKKITLECSQTMGHDKMYWYQQDPGMELHLIHYSYGVNSTEKGDLSSESTVSRIRTEHFPLTLESARPSHTSQYLCASSESTGLSGELFFGEGSRLTVL.